The clone carrying this TCR beta chain was seen only once. Antigen specificity is unknown. Repertoires were generated with immunoSEQ multiplex PCR, while TCRdb's copy carries only in-frame clones and drops some. This table holds 20,000 to 25,000 clones, roughly 73% found once. After expansion with viral peptide pools in the ViraFEST assay, antigen-specific CD4+ T cells were sequenced. Once cultured for 10 days, the cells underwent separation to obtain CD4+ T cells. Absence of prior SARS-CoV-2 infection characterized the vaccine recipients, who showed negative nucleocapsid antibodies. The data were obtained in a study of vaccination effects on CD4 cells after COVID-19. The study, taken as a whole, reports: There was marked clonal contraction among infection- and vaccine-induced clones late after vaccination.

This CDR3 contains 17 residues. The junction had 7 bases not matched to a gene; V was cut back by 2 bases and J by 2 bases. Germline CDR1 reads MGHRA; CDR2 reads YSYEKL. Material: CD4+ T cells from PBMCs cultured with HCoV-NL63 spike peptides, obtained before COVID-19 vaccination. The V gene is TRBV4-1, the J gene TRBJ2-7; 12 nucleotides agree with TRBD2. The sequence was collected from a human donor who received a COVID-19 vaccine. DNA for the CDR3: TGCGCCAGCAGCCAAATCGGACTAGCGGGAAAGCCCTACGAGCAGTACTTC. Protein: CASSQIGLAGKPYEQYF.